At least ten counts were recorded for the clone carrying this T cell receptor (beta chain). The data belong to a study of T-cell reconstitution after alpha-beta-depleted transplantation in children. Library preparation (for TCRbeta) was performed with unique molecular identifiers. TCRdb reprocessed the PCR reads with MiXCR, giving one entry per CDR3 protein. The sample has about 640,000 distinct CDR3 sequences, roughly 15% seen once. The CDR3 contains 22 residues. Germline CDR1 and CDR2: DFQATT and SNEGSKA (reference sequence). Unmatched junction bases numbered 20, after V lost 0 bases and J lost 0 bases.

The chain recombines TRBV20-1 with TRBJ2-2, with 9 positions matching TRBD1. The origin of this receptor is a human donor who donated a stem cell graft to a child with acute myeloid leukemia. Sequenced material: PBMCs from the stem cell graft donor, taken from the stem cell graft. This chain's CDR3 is CSARERPPWGQGGMANTGELFF. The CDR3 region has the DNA TGCAGTGCTAGAGAGCGCCCTCCTTGGGGACAGGGAGGCATGGCGAACACCGGGGAGCTGTTTTTT.